The 5 T cell receptor beta chains presented below share a single source sample, sequenced in a study of blood T cell repertoires in COVID-19 (TCRdb year 2020). Receptors were amplified or captured by the immunoSEQ multiplex PCR assay. TCRdb re-hosts the immuneACCESS table, in-frame sequences only. Its copies lack some clones; in the studies checked, an unresolved V gene accounts for under half of them, and the cause for the rest is not known. This sample has about 120,000 clones in its table, and approximately 83% of those were observed once. The ten largest make up 12% of the sample. Source material: peripheral blood. These receptors originate from a man aged 55 to 70 with acute or convalescent COVID-19.

The V and J genes are TRBV6-5 and TRBJ1-5; tentatively, D is TRBD1 (5 bases). Deletions cut 0 bases from V and 6 bases from J, with 9 bases between. This CDR3 has 14 residues. The germline CDR1 and CDR2 sequences are MNHEY and SVGAGI. The CDR3 DNA sequence: TGTGCCAGCAGTTACTCTGACAGTAGTCAGCCCCAGCATTTT. Translated: CASSYSDSSQPQHF.

The gene calls are TRBV10-1 and TRBJ2-1; 7 bases fit TRBD2. The germline V gene has CDR1 WNHNN and CDR2 SYGVQD (reference sequence). V shed 5 bases, J shed 11 bases, and the junction held 9 bases outside the gene matches. The CDR3 is made up of 13 amino acids. Here the CDR3 reads CASSPVSSGKQFF. DNA for the CDR3: TGCGCCAGCAGTCCTGTATCTAGCGGAAAGCAGTTCTTC.

This chain's CDR3 is CASSWGQGTSGNTIYF. The CDR3 region has the DNA TGCGCCAGCAGCTGGGGACAGGGTACCTCTGGAAACACCATATATTTT. The chain is built from TRBV5-1 and TRBJ1-3, with 9 positions matching TRBD1. Germline CDR1 is SGHRS and CDR2 is YFSETQ. This CDR3 is 16 amino acids long. Trimming took 3 bases from V and 0 from J; bases not matched to a gene: 4. The whole variable domain, filled in from reference TRBV5-1 and TRBJ1-3, reads KAGVTQTPRYLIKTRGQQVTLSCSPISGHRSVSWYQQTPGQGLQFLFEYFSETQRNKGNFPGRFSGRQFSNSRSEMNVSTLELGDSALYLCASSWGQGTSGNTIYFGEGSWLTVV.

The chain carries TRBV2 and TRBJ2-7, with 9 positions matching TRBD2. The CDR3 is made up of 15 amino acids. Trimming took 6 bases from V and 6 from J; bases not matched to a gene: 12. CDR1 and CDR2 from the germline V gene are SNHLY and FYNNEI. CDR3 in amino acids: CASSVIAGAFSEQYF. The CDR3 DNA reads TGTGCCAGCAGCGTCATAGCGGGAGCCTTCAGCGAGCAGTACTTC.

The V call is TRBV2, the J call TRBJ1-2; D is perhaps TRBD1 (5 bases). Germline values: CDR1 SNHLY, CDR2 FYNNEI. This CDR3 is 16 amino acids long. V was cut by 0 bases and J by 4 bases, with 15 bases left in between. The CDR3 DNA reads TGTGCCAGCAGTGAAGCGATGACCAGGGCGGCCTATGGCTACACCTTC. It translates to CASSEAMTRAAYGYTF.